The 10 T cell receptor beta chains presented below share a single source sample, sequenced in a study of T cell responses to AZD1222 COVID-19 vaccine. Repertoires were generated with immunoSEQ multiplex PCR, while TCRdb's copy carries only in-frame clones and drops some. The top ten hold roughly 0.99% of the sample, which has 200,000 or so clones, approximately 94% seen once. The sample was peripheral blood, taken 28 days after the second AZD1222 dose. The receptors here all came from an adult who received the AZD1222 COVID-19 vaccine.

The chain links TRBV2 to TRBJ2-5; 9 bases are a match to TRBD2. The CDR3 spans 12 residues. The germline CDR1 and CDR2 sequences are SNHLY and FYNNEI. With 0 bases clipped from V and 14 bases from J, the junction kept 4 bases outside the gene matches. CDR3 sequence reads: CASSEANLAGYF. CDR3 DNA sequence: TGTGCCAGCAGTGAAGCGAACCTAGCGGGATACTTC.

V usage is TRBV5-1 and J usage is TRBJ2-3; the D gene is possibly TRBD1 (5 bases). The CDR3 consists of 15 residues. Germline-derived CDR1 and CDR2 are SGHRS and YFSETQ. The V gene lost 4 bases and the J gene lost 0 bases, with 12 bases spanning the gap. The CDR3 sequence: CASSGWGSSTDTQYF. The CDR3 nucleotides are TGCGCCAGCAGCGGGTGGGGCTCTAGCACAGATACGCAGTATTTT.

V and J are TRBV6-5 and TRBJ1-5, with 9 bases matching TRBD1. After removal of 3 bases from V and 5 bases from J, the junction contained 5 bases not matched to a gene. Germline CDR1 MNHEY, CDR2 SVGAGI. This CDR3 comprises 15 residues. The CDR3 coding sequence is TGTGCCAGCAGTTATCCGGGACAGGGACATCAGCCCCAGCATTTT. Amino acid sequence: CASSYPGQGHQPQHF.

This chain uses TRBV11-3 with TRBJ1-1; D is uncertain. In germline, CDR1 is SGHNT, CDR2 YENEEA. The ends were cut back, 5 bases at V and 4 bases at J, with 14 bases in the middle. CDR3 length: 14 residues. The CDR3 loop reads CASSPTGRTTEAFF. In DNA, the CDR3 is TGTGCCAGCAGCCCGACTGGGCGGACCACTGAAGCTTTCTTT.

The J gene is TRBJ1-2, the V gene TRBV28; TRBD1 matches 7 bases. CDR1 and CDR2 from the germline V gene are MDHEN and SYDVKM. With 10 bases clipped from V and 3 bases from J, the junction kept 5 bases outside the gene matches. This CDR3 spans 12 amino acids. CDR3 sequence (DNA): TGTGCCATAAGGGGGCAGGACTATGGCTACACCTTC. Amino acids: CAIRGQDYGYTF.

The table lists this clone with a few counts. The rearrangement links TRBV25-1 to TRBJ1-2, with a weak D call TRBD1 (6 bases). V lost 2 bases to trimming and J lost 6 bases, with 10 bases between them. The germline CDR1 and CDR2 sequences are MGHDK and SYGVNS. The CDR3 totals 13 residues. CDR3 in amino acids: CASSEGRGDGYTF. The CDR3 bases are TGTGCCAGCAGTGAAGGCAGGGGCGATGGCTACACCTTC.

In regard to this clone: One end of the junction is discordant with germline, which a read error may explain. The chain combines TRBV6-6 with TRBJ2-7; D remains ambiguous. There are 13 residues in the CDR3. Per germline, CDR1 MNHNY and CDR2 SVGAGI (reference sequence). The CDR3 DNA follows: TGTGCCAGCAGAATGGAACAGCTCTACAAGCAGTACTTC. It encodes CASRMEQLYKQYF.

The chain recombines TRBV15 with TRBJ1-2, with D uncertain. Germline V gene sequence: CDR1 LNHNV, CDR2 YYDKDF (reference sequence). CDR3 size: 14 residues. Trimming removed 1 base from V and 7 bases from J, with 13 bases in between. CDR3 coding DNA: TGTGCCACCAGCAGAGGGAGCCCCCCGATTGGCTACACCTTC. Its translation: CATSRGSPPIGYTF. Drawing the rest from reference TRBV15 and TRBJ1-2, the complete variable domain is DAMVIQNPRYQVTQFGKPVTLSCSQTLNHNVMYWYQQKSSQAPKLLFHYYDKDFNNEADTPDNFQSRRPNTSFCFLDIRSPGLGDTAMYLCATSRGSPPIGYTFGSGTRLTVV.

The chain combines TRBV4-1 with TRBJ2-7, with D unclear. This CDR3 is 13 amino acids long. In germline, CDR1 is MGHRA, CDR2 YSYEKL. The V gene lost 0 bases and the J gene lost 2 bases, with 5 bases spanning the gap. For the CDR3, the DNA is TGCGCCAGCAGCCAAGATGGCGCCTACGAGCAGTACTTC. Translation: CASSQDGAYEQYF.

J is TRBJ2-7 and V is TRBV7-2; TRBD2 is a possible D gene (6 bases). V was cut by 5 bases and J by 3 bases, with 14 bases left in between. Germline V CDR1 and CDR2: SGHTA, FQGNSA. This CDR3 contains 14 residues. The CDR3 loop reads CASSPGSFFYEQYF. The CDR3 nucleotides are TGTGCCAGCAGCCCCGGGAGCTTCTTCTACGAGCAGTACTTC.